This T cell receptor beta chain was identified during a study of human T cells and chemical hapten exposure. In this sample, this clonotype turned up a few times. Its target is not known. Time point denoted: pre-sensitization, week 0. Specified treatment: therapeutic diphenylcyclopropenone sensitization with weekly scalp DPC. Total RNA was extracted from unfractionated whole blood. How the authors handled the data: Per sample, the median was roughly 96,000 TCRs, with values from about 24,000 to 680,000. TCRdb processed the RACE reads anew with MiXCR; each CDR3 protein has one entry. TCRdb, not the authors, supplied the V and J calls. The sample records over 300,000 distinct CDR3 sequences, approximately 5% being singletons. Study outcomes and limitations: Alopecia affected the donors, so their immune response may differ from healthy people's. Against controls, expanded TCRs gave rise to significantly more large CDR3 similarity clusters.

CDR1 is MNHEY, CDR2 SVGEGT, per germline. V lost 5 bases, J lost 11 bases, and 13 bases lay in between. The CDR3 sequence is 13 residues long. Sequenced material: whole blood, taken in connection with sensitization to the hapten diphenylcyclopropenone (DPC). This receptor was obtained from a woman aged 45 to 65 with alopecia areata. Some clones in this sample may be carry-over from other donors' samples. The chain combines TRBV6-2 or TRBV6-3 with TRBJ1-6; D might be TRBD1 (6 bases). The CDR3 coding sequence is TGTGCCAGCAGTCCTAACAGGGAAACACCCCTCCACTTT. Translation: CASSPNRETPLHF.